Sequencing of this T cell receptor beta chain was carried out in a study of tumor-infiltrating lymphocytes in primary liver carcinoma. Study information: The patients included men and women who were aged 30 to 69 years. Samples had roughly 3.65 to 7.13 million productive TCRbeta reads, comparable between tissue types. Broader study findings: Tumor samples exhibited a significantly greater top-250-clone fraction than blood samples (p = 0.039).

The blood RNA (from unsorted whole blood) was obtained, and germline DNA was also extracted. Turning to this clonotype: What it binds is unknown. Compared with germline, one end of the junction differs, possibly owing to a read error.

This CDR3 comprises 14 residues. CDR1 is SEHNR, CDR2 FQNEAQ, per germline (reference sequence). Making TCR beta cDNA involved approximately 510 ng total RNA and a constant-region primer. Each TCR beta library was derived from three nested multiplex PCR rounds that employed slightly modified ARM-PCR. Each of the first two PCR rounds ran 9 to 11 cycles with TRBV1-TRBV30 forward and C-beta reverse primers. TCRdb itself ran the multiplex PCR reads through MiXCR, one entry per CDR3 protein. The data contain approximately 330,000 distinct CDR3 sequences, about 61% of them singletons. The TCR originated in a man aged 35-49 years with primary liver carcinoma and hepatitis B virus infection. This chain joins TRBV7-9 and TRBJ2-7; 10 bases are shared with TRBD2. Input material: peripheral blood. The CDR3 bases are TGTTCCAGCAGCCCCGGACTAGCGGTGTACGGGCAGTACTTC. It encodes CSSSPGLAVYGQYF.